This T cell receptor (beta chain) appears in the sequencing data of a study of blood T cell repertoires in COVID-19. Study context: PBMCs, B-cell-depleted T cells, or T cells provided the cDNA or gDNA that made up the material.

The length of the CDR3 is 16 residues. Germline CDR1 is LNHNV and CDR2 is YYDKDF (reference sequence). V lost 0 bases and J lost 8; bases outside the gene matches: 7. In the authors' methods: Estimated nucleated cell counts came from reference gene primer amplification. The method was immunoSEQ multiplex PCR; TCRdb's version includes in-frame clones alone and lacks a portion of them. V and J calls and clone size are copied from that table; D and trimming were computed from the DNA. This sample yields just over 250,000 clones, of which 75% to 95% are seen a single time; approximately 2.6% belongs to the top ten. The Seattle patients, enrolled during active infection, were followed longitudinally.

The specimen sequenced was peripheral blood. This chain joins TRBV15 and TRBJ2-1; 10 bases map to TRBD1. The TCR originated in a person between 18 and 35 years old with COVID-19, enrolled during active disease. The DNA of the CDR3 is TGTGCCACCAGCAGAGATCGGGGGACAGGGGAGGATGAGCAGTTCTTC. Translating it yields CATSRDRGTGEDEQFF.